The T cell receptor beta chain under discussion was sequenced for a study of T-cell memory formation after mild COVID-19. Study results and caveats: Still unconfirmed is whether the second-wave clones peaking on day 37 recognized SARS-CoV-2.

Germline V CDR1 and CDR2: SGHRS, YFSETQ. The V segment lost 4 bases and the J segment 1 base; nucleotides outside the gene matches: 5. The CDR3 is 16 amino acids. TCRdb itself ran the 5' RACE reads through MiXCR, one entry per CDR3 protein. Altogether about 260,000 distinct CDR3 sequences are present, roughly 8.2% being singletons, with the ten largest covering under 25%. The table lists this clonotype with a few counts. Antigen unknown. The sample taken for sequencing was PBMCs or a T cell subset sorted from them (not recorded which). This chain connects TRBV5-1 to TRBJ1-6, with 7 nucleotides matching TRBD1. This sequence was found in a man aged 18 to 35 who had mild COVID-19 (a few samples of this study predate the infection). Cell type and time point are not known. The DNA for the CDR3 is TGCGCCAGCAGCCCAACAGGGGATTCCTATAATTCACCCCTCCACTTT. The encoded protein is CASSPTGDSYNSPLHF.